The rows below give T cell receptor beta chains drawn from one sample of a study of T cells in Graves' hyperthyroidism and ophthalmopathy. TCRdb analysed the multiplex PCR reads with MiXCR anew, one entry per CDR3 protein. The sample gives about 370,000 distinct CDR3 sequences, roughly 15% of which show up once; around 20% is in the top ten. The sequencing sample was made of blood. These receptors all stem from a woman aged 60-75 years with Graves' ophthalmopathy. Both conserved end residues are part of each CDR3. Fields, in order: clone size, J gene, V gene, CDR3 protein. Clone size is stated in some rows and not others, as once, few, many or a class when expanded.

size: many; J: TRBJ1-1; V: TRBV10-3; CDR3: CATSRGTEAFF
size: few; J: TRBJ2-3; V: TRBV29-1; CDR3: CSVLSTDTQYF
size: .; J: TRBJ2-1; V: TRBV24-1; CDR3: CATSDSGRDEQFF
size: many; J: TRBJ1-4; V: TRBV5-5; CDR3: CASSLGPKETNEKLFF
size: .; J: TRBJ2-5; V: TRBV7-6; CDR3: CASSLRETETQYF
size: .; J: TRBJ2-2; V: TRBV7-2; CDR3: CASSLVQTSGFTGELFF
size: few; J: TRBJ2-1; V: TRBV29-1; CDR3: CSVHRDYNEQFF
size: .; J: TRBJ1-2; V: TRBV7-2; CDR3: CASSFRGTGRGDYGYTF
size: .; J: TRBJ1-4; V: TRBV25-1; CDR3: CASSEVLGTGRVEKLFF
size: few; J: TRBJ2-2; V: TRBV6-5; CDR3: CASSYLGELFF
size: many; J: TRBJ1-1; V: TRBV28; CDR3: CASSGTGSYTEAFF
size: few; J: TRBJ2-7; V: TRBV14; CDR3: CASSQDIRGTSPTYEQYF
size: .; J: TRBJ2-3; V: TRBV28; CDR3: CASSPGQGPDTQYF
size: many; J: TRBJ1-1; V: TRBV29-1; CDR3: CSVDWGMNTEAFF
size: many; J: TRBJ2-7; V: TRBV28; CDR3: CASSSPPGTGLSYEQYF
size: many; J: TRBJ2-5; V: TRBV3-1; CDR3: CASSQVRRETQYF
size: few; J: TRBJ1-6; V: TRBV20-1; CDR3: CSARRQGADSPLHF
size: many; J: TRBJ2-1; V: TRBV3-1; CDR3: CASSQDPGSSYNEQFF
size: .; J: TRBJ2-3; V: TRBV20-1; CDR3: CSARVLAGDTDTQYF
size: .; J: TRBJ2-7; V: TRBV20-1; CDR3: CSALPGQGAEQYF
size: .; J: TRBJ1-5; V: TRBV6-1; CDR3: CASRGTGGSRQPQHF
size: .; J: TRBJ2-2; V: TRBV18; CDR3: CASSPSGTSNTGELFF
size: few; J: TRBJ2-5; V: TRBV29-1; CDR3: CSSGTPQETQYF
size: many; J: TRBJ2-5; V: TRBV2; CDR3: CANLLDRTIQETQYF
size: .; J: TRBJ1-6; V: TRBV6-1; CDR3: CASSSPSAAGSPLHF
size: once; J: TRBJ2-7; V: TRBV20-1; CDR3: CSARDGTGAYEQYF
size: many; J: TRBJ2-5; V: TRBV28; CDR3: CASTRTSGVLETQYF
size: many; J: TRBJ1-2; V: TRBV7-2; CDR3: CASSLGGGQGYGYTF
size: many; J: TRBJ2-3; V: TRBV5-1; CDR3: CASSLEASGMTDTQYF
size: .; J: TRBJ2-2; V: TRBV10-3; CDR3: CAISGTSSGELFF
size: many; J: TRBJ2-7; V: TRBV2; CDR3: CASTPTGSYEQYF
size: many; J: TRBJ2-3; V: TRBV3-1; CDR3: CASSQARGTDTQYF
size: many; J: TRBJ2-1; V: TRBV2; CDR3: CASSDPLNRGDEQFF
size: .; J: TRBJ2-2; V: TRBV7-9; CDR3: CASSSLSGELFF
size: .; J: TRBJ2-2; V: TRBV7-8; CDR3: CASSSKPGQGTANTGELFF
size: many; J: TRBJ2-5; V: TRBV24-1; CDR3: CATSDTGGIFETQYF
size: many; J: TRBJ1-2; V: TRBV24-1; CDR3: CATSDPIDSYGYTF
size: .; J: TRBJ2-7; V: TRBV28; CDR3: CASRAGHLWDEQYF
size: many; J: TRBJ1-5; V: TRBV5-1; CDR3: CASSLTGSGYQPQHF
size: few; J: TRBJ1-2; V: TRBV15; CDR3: CATSRDLEFTYGYTF
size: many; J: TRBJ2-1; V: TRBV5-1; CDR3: CASSLVGLEGNEQFF
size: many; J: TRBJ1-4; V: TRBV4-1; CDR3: CASSPGDRFNEKLFF
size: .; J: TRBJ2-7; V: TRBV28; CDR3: CASRASGRKYEQYF
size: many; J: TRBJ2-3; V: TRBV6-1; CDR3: CASASSGGRDGPDTQYF
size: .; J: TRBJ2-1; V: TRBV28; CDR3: CASRWGTSGGGDEQFF
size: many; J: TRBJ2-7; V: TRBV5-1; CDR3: CASSLGGSRSSYEQYF
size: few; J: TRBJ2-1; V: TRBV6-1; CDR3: CASSSPSGGTSEQFF
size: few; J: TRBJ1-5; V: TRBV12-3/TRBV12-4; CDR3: CASSFFEGGGPQHF
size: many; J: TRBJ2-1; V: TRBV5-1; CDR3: CASSPDSGSYNEQFF
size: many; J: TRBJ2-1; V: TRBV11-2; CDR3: CASTWTSGNNEQFF
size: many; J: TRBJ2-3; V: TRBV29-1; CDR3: CSVGADSGLVDTDTQYF
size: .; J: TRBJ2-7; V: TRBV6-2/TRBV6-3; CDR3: CATGVGTGGGEQYF
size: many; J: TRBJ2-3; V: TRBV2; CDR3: CASSGDWTITDTQYF
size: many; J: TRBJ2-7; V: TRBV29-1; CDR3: CSVAEGSPYEQYF